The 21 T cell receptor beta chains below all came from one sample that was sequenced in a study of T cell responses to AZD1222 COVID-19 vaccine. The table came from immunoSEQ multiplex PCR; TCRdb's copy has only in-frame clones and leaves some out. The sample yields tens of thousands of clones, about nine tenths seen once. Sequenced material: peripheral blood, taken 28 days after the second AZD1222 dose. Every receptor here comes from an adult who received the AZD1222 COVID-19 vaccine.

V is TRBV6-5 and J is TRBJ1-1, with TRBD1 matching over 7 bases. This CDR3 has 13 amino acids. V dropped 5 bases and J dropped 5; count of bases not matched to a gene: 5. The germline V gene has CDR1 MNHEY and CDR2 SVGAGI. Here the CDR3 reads CASSRQGWTEAFF. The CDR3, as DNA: TGTGCCAGCAGTAGACAGGGTTGGACTGAAGCTTTCTTT.

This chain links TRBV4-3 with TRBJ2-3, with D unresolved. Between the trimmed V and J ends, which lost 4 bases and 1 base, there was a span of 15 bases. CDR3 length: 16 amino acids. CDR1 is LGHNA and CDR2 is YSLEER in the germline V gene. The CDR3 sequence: CASSPTSTRGTDTQYF. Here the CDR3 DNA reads TGCGCCAGCAGCCCCACGTCGACACGGGGCACAGATACGCAGTATTTT.

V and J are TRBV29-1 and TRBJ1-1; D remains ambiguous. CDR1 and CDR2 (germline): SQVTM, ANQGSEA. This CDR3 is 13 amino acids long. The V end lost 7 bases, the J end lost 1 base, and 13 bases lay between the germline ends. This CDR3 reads CSGRIYQNTEAFF. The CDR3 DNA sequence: TGCAGCGGGAGGATTTATCAGAACACTGAAGCTTTCTTT.

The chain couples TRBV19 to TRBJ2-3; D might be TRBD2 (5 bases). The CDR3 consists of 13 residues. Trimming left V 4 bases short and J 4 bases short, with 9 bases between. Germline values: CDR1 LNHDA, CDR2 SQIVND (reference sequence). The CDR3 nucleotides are TGTGCCAGTAGTAGGAGGAAGGCAGATACGCAGTATTTT. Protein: CASSRRKADTQYF.

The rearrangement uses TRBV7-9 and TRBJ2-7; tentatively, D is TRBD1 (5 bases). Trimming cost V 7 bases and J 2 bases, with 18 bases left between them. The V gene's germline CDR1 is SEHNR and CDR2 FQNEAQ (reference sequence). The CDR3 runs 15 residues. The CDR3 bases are TGTGCCAGCACACTGATTGGGGCCCTTACCTACGAGCAGTACTTC. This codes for CASTLIGALTYEQYF.

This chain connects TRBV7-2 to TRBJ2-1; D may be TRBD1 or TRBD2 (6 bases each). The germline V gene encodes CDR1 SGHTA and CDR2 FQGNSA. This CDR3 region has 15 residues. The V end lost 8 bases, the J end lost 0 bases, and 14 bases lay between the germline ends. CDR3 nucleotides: TGTGCCAGCCGCCTTGGAGGGGGCTCCTACAATGAGCAGTTCTTC. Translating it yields CASRLGGGSYNEQFF.

The CDR3 bases are TGCGCCAGCGGGACAGGGGGAAATACTGAAGCTTTCTTT. Translation gives CASGTGGNTEAFF. The chain carries TRBV5-1 and TRBJ1-1; TRBD1 matches at 11 bases. This CDR3 comprises 13 residues. The germline gives CDR1 SGHRS, CDR2 YFSETQ. J was trimmed by 5 bases and V by 7 bases; bases with no gene match: 4.

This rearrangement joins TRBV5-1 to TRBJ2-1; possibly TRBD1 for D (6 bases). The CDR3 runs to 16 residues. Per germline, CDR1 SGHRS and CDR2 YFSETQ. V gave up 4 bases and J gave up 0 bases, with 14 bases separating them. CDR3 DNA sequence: TGCGCCAGCAGCACCCGACAGGTTAGCTCCTACAATGAGCAGTTCTTC. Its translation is CASSTRQVSSYNEQFF.

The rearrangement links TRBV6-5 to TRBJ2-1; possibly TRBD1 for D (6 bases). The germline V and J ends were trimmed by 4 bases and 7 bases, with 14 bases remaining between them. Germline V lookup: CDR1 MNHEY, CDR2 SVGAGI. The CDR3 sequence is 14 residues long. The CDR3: CASSFGRGRNEQFF. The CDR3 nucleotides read TGTGCCAGCAGTTTTGGCAGGGGTAGGAATGAGCAGTTCTTC.

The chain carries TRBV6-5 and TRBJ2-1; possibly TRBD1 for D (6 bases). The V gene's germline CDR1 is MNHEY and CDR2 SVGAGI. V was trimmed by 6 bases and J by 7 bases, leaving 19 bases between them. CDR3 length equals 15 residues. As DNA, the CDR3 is TGTGCCAGCAGACATCAGGACAGAGAGAGTAATGAGCAGTTCTTC. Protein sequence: CASRHQDRESNEQFF.

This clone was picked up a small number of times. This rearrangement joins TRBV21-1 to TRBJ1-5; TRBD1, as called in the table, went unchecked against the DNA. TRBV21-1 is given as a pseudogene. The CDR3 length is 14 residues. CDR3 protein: CASSPSAGNQPQHF. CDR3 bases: TGTGCCAGCAGCCCGTCTGCAGGCAATCAGCCCCAGCATTTT.

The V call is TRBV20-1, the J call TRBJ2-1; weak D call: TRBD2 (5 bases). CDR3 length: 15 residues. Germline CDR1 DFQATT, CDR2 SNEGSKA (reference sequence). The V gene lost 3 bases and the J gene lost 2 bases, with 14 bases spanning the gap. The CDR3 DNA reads TGCAGTGCTAGTCGGTTTCGGGATACCTACAATGAGCAGTTCTTC. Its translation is CSASRFRDTYNEQFF.

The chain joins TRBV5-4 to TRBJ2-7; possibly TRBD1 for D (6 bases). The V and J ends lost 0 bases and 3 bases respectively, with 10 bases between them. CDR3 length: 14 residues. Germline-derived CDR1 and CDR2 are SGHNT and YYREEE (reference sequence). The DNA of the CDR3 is TGTGCCAGCAGCTTGGGCCAGGGGAACTACGAGCAGTACTTC. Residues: CASSLGQGNYEQYF.

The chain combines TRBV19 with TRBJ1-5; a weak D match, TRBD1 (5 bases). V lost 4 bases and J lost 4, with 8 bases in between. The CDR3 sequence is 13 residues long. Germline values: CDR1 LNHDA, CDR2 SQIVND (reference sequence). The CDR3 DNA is TGTGCCAGTAGTAAGACAGAAAATCAGCCCCAGCATTTT. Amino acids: CASSKTENQPQHF.

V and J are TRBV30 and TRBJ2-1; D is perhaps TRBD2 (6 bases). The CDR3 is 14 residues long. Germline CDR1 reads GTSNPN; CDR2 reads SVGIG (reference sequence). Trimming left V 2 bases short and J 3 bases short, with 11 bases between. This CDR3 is CAWSKGLRYNEQFF. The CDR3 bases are TGTGCCTGGAGTAAGGGACTCCGCTACAATGAGCAGTTCTTC.

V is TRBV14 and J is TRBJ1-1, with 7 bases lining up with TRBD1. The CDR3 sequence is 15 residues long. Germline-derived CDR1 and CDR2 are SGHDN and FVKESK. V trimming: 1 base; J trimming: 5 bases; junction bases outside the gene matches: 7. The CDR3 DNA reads TGTGCCAGCAGCCAAGCGAGGGGGCGGGGGACTGAAGCTTTCTTT. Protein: CASSQARGRGTEAFF. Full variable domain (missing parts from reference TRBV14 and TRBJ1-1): EAGVTQFPSHSVIEKGQTVTLRCDPISGHDNLYWYRRVMGKEIKFLLHFVKESKQDESGMPNNRFLAERTGGTYSTLKVQPAELEDSGVYFCASSQARGRGTEAFFGQGTRLTVV.

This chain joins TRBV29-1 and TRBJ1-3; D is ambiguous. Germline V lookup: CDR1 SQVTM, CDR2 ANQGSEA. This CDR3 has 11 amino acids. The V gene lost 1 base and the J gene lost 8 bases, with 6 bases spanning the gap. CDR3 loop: CSVEVRYTIYF. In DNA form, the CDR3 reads TGCAGCGTTGAAGTCCGGTACACCATATATTTT.

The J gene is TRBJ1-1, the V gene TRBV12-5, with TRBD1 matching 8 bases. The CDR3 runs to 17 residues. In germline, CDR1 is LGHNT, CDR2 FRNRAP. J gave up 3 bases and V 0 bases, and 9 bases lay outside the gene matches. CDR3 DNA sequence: TGTGCTAGTGGTTTGGTAACAGGGGGGGAATCTTACACTGAAGCTTTCTTT. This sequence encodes CASGLVTGGESYTEAFF.

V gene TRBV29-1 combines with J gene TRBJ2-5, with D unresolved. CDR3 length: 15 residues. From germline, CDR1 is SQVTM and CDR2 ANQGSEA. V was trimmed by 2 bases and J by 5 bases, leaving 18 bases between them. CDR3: CSVESPNERRETQYF. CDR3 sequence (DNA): TGCAGCGTTGAAAGCCCAAATGAGCGACGGGAGACCCAGTACTTC.

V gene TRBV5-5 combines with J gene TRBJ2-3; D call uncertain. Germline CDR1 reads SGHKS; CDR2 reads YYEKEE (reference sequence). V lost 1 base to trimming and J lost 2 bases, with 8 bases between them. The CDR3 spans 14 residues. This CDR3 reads CASSLQEYTDTQYF. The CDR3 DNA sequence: TGTGCCAGCAGCTTGCAAGAGTACACAGATACGCAGTATTTT.

This chain's CDR3 is CASREGPSTDTQYF. CDR3 nucleotides: TGTGCCAGTCGGGAGGGCCCAAGCACAGATACGCAGTATTTT. The J gene is TRBJ2-3, the V gene TRBV19; 8 nucleotides match TRBD2. V shed 8 bases and J 0 bases; nucleotides not matched to a gene: 4. The CDR3 sequence is 14 residues long. CDR1 LNHDA and CDR2 SQIVND come from the germline V gene (reference sequence).